This T cell receptor beta chain was identified in a study of PD-1 blockade in mismatch repair-deficient tumors. The method was immunoSEQ multiplex PCR; TCRdb's version includes in-frame clones alone and lacks a portion of them. The sample records 120,000 or so clones, around 87% being singletons. Germline V gene lookup returns CDR1 SGHVS and CDR2 FQNEAQ. V was trimmed by 2 bases and J by 0 bases, leaving 15 bases between them. There are 17 residues in the CDR3. V is TRBV7-8 and J is TRBJ2-3, with D perhaps matching TRBD2 (6 bases). This sequence was found in an adult with mismatch repair-deficient cancer. The specimen comprised peripheral blood, sampled 44 weeks after starting pembrolizumab. In DNA, the CDR3 is TGTGCCAGCAGCTTAAGTCGAGCAGGGACTAGCACAGATACGCAGTATTTT. Encoded protein: CASSLSRAGTSTDTQYF.